The clone carrying this T cell receptor (beta chain) has only a few counts. This sample was included in a study of response to subunit inactivated influenza vaccine. A single record per CDR3 protein comes from TCRdb applying MiXCR to the RT-PCR reads. The data show 500,000 or so distinct CDR3 sequences, approximately 15% seen once. Germline V gene lookup returns CDR1 PRHDT and CDR2 FYEKMQ (reference sequence). The CDR3 runs to 16 residues. With 3 bases clipped from V and 0 bases from J, the junction kept 5 bases outside the gene matches. This TCR was sampled from a man between 45 and 75 years old who received an inactivated influenza vaccine. This specimen consisted of CD4+ T cells sorted from PBMCs, obtained 23 to 25 months after vaccination. This chain connects TRBV13 to TRBJ1-3; 7 nucleotides agree with TRBD1. CDR3: CASSFDRAPSGNTIYF. The CDR3 coding sequence is TGTGCCAGCAGCTTCGACAGGGCCCCCTCTGGAAACACCATATATTTT.